This T cell receptor beta chain originates from a study of blood T cell repertoires in COVID-19 (dated by TCRdb to about 2020). Context from the whole study: Samples covering the acute and convalescent phases of COVID-19 were provided by collaborators in the United States, Italy and Spain. The material from the prospective study consisted of cDNA or gDNA derived from T cells, B-cell-depleted T cells, or PBMCs. Subjects who had been exposed to COVID-19, were actively infected with it, or had recovered from it provided the deeply sampled blood TCRbeta repertoires that made up the dataset. A freely available public database, intended as a resource for researchers studying the immune response to SARS-CoV-2, is where the repertoires were released. The samples were drawn from the first 160 participants of the ongoing ImmuneRACE study and from 950 to 1,500 subjects provided by 6 global collaborators. Nearly every sample came with metadata listing a de-identified subject ID, COVID-19 status, age in years and sex. Where available, HLA class I and class II types were taken from metadata supplied by the sample provider and were not determined by assay-based typing. Broader findings and caveats from the paper: Clinical and demographic metadata were provided uncurated, with the amount varying by source and participant.

Whole blood was collected in K2EDTA tubes by collaborating institutions according to the institutions' own protocols. For TCRbeta analysis, collaborators shipped samples as frozen whole blood, isolated PBMCs, or DNA extracted from either of those sample types. The CDR3 measures 15 amino acids from cysteine to phenylalanine. CDR3 DNA is the only sequence kept; it has 45 bases, read in frame from the first base. CDR1 and CDR2 are drawn from the germline V gene (reference sequence): WNHNN, SYGVQD. Relative to germline, V is missing 2 bases and J is missing 0 bases, with 1 base of the junction outside any gene match. The immunoSEQ Assay, a bias-controlled multiplex PCR, was used to amplify TCRbeta CDR3 regions from genomic DNA. The study's own analysis went as follows. Within the assay, amplification of reference gene primers was used to estimate how many nucleated cells each sample contained. Sequence reads were collapsed and filtered to measure the absolute abundance of every unique TCRbeta CDR3 rearrangement. For each sample, productive Simpson clonality was calculated as the square root of Simpson's diversity index over productive rearrangements. The source is immuneACCESS, and TCRdb retained only in-frame sequences with V and J called. Part of the clones is not carried over; for the studies checked, unresolved V genes explain less than half of this, and the remainder is unexplained. The V and J calls and the clone size are those of that table, but D and trimming were determined from the DNA. This sample lists approximately 170,000 clones; roughly 85% were detected once. The ten largest clones capture over 9.5% of the sample.

This clone was seen a few times. The specificity of this receptor is unknown. The sample holds no much larger clone one base away, and base qualities are not on file. Sequenced sample: peripheral blood. This sequence was found in a woman aged 80 or older with active or convalescent COVID-19. The chain uses TRBV10-1 and TRBJ2-3, with 8 bases matching TRBD1. Read as DNA, the sequence is TGCGCCAGCAGTGAGAGACAGGGGAGCACAGATACGCAGTATTTT. Protein translation: CASSERQGSTDTQYF.